Detailed here is one T cell receptor (beta chain). This sample was included in a study of cytomegalovirus exposure and HLA in healthy donors. This PCR relied on a set of 60 Vbeta primers and 13 Jbeta primers. Sequencing was performed with immunoSEQ multiplex PCR; in TCRdb, only in-frame clones are kept and a portion is missing. The profile shows tens of thousands of clones, more than 70% of them singletons. The TCR originated in a woman in her thirties or forties in good health and CMV-seropositive. Sequenced material: PBMCs.

The CDR3, as DNA: TGTGCCAGCAGCTTAGGCTCACGCAATGAGCAGTTCTTC. Amino acids: CASSLGSRNEQFF. The chain links TRBV7-3 to TRBJ2-1; no firm D call. CDR3 size: 13 residues. V was cut by 2 bases and J by 6 bases, with 8 bases left in between. Germline values: CDR1 SGHTA, CDR2 FQGTGA.